These T cell receptor beta chains were read from a single sample in a study of blood T cells in healthy people across ages. TCRdb fed the 5' RACE reads into MiXCR, producing one record per CDR3 protein. In the table there are over 950,000 distinct CDR3 sequences, roughly two fifths of which are singletons. The specimen was blood. The receptors were gathered from a man between 18 and 35 years old in good health. Each CDR3 is given with its conserved first and last residue. D genes are given only for firm matches. A clone size is listed for some rows: how often the clone was seen (once, few, many), or a class if it is expanded.

DNA: TGTGCCAGCCGGGGACTAGAGGAATACAATGAGCAGTTCTTC
CDR3: CASRGLEEYNEQFF
size: -
D: TRBD2
J: TRBJ2-1
V: TRBV9

DNA: TGTGCCAGCAGCCGAATCGGGGCGACAGGGGGATTGTGGACTAATGAAAAACTGTTTTTT
CDR3: CASSRIGATGGLWTNEKLFF
size: -
D: TRBD1
J: TRBJ1-4
V: TRBV5-6

DNA: TGTGCCAGCAGCCTTGGAGTTAAAGACAGGGCTGAAGAGCAGTACTTC
CDR3: CASSLGVKDRAEEQYF
size: -
D: TRBD1
J: TRBJ2-5
V: TRBV13

DNA: TGCGCCAGCAGTCAAGCTTGGGAGGGGACGGGAGATACGCAGTATTTT
CDR3: CASSQAWEGTGDTQYF
size: -
D: TRBD2
J: TRBJ2-3
V: TRBV4-3

DNA: TGCGCCAGCAGCGTGGGAGGGAGTGCAGATACGCAGTATTTT
CDR3: CASSVGGSADTQYF
size: few
D: TRBD2
J: TRBJ2-3
V: TRBV5-1

DNA: TGTGCCAGCAGTTCCACTATGAGACACCCCTCCTACGAGCAGTACTTC
CDR3: CASSSTMRHPSYEQYF
size: few
D: -
J: TRBJ2-7
V: TRBV12-3/TRBV12-4

DNA: TGCGCCAGCAGCTTGGCGGCCCCGGATAATGAGCAGTACTTC
CDR3: CASSLAAPDNEQYF
size: few
D: -
J: TRBJ2-5
V: TRBV5-1

DNA: TGTGCCAGAAGCTTACTCCAGGCCCGACCGAACACTGAAGCTTTCTTT
CDR3: CARSLLQARPNTEAFF
size: -
D: -
J: TRBJ1-1
V: TRBV11-2

DNA: TGCGCCAGCAGCTTAGGACAGGGCACTAGCACAGATACGCAGTATTTT
CDR3: CASSLGQGTSTDTQYF
size: -
D: TRBD1
J: TRBJ2-3
V: TRBV5-1

DNA: TGTGCCAGCAGTGAATTTTATGCCCCACTCTCAGGGAGCTCCTACAATGAGCAGTACTTC
CDR3: CASSEFYAPLSGSSYNEQYF
size: once
D: -
J: TRBJ2-7
V: TRBV6-1

DNA: TGTACCAGCAGTTACTCATCAGGGGGAAATGAGCAGTTCTTC
CDR3: CTSSYSSGGNEQFF
size: -
D: TRBD1
J: TRBJ2-1
V: TRBV6-2/TRBV6-3

DNA: TGTGCCAGCAGCTTGGCCACGAGGGGGGGACCCTACAATGAGCAGTTCTTC
CDR3: CASSLATRGGPYNEQFF
size: -
D: -
J: TRBJ2-1
V: TRBV5-6

DNA: TGCAGTGCTGGCAGGGTTAACACCGGGGAGCTGTTTTTT
CDR3: CSAGRVNTGELFF
size: -
D: -
J: TRBJ2-2
V: TRBV20-1

DNA: TGTGCCACCAGTGAAGCTACCCTTAACTATGGCTACACCTTC
CDR3: CATSEATLNYGYTF
size: few
D: -
J: TRBJ1-2
V: TRBV24-1

DNA: TGCAGTGCCCAAGCTCGACAGTCTGCCTACGAGCAGTACTTC
CDR3: CSAQARQSAYEQYF
size: -
D: -
J: TRBJ2-7
V: TRBV20-1

DNA: TGTGCCATCAAGGGGGCTAGCGGGGGAGATACGCAGTATTTT
CDR3: CAIKGASGGDTQYF
size: -
D: TRBD2
J: TRBJ2-3
V: TRBV10-3

DNA: TGTGCCAGCAGCCAAGAAGTGGGGGGTAATGAAAAACTGTTTTTT
CDR3: CASSQEVGGNEKLFF
size: -
D: -
J: TRBJ1-4
V: TRBV3-1

DNA: TGTGCCAGCAGTGGGGGGCCAGATAATTCACCCCTCCACTTT
CDR3: CASSGGPDNSPLHF
size: -
D: -
J: TRBJ1-6
V: TRBV28

DNA: TGTGCCAGCAGCTTAGCGGGAACGGGGCGGTATGAGCAGTTCTTC
CDR3: CASSLAGTGRYEQFF
size: -
D: -
J: TRBJ2-1
V: TRBV7-3

DNA: TGTGCCAGCAGCGTGCGGGGGGCCTACGAGCAGTACTTC
CDR3: CASSVRGAYEQYF
size: -
D: TRBD2
J: TRBJ2-7
V: TRBV28

DNA: TGTGCCAGCAGTGCCCCCGCGGGGGGCGAGCAGTACTTC
CDR3: CASSAPAGGEQYF
size: few
D: TRBD2
J: TRBJ2-7
V: TRBV2

DNA: TGCGCCAGCAGCCAAGATCCCGCGACAGGGGGCTATGGCTACACCTTC
CDR3: CASSQDPATGGYGYTF
size: few
D: TRBD1
J: TRBJ1-2
V: TRBV4-3

DNA: TGTGCCAGCACCAAAGGGACCACTAGCGGGGCCACAGATACGCAGTATTTT
CDR3: CASTKGTTSGATDTQYF
size: -
D: TRBD2
J: TRBJ2-3
V: TRBV6-2/TRBV6-3

DNA: TGTGCCAGCAGTACCCCCTTCGGGACAGGCAATCAGCCCCAGCATTTT
CDR3: CASSTPFGTGNQPQHF
size: -
D: TRBD1
J: TRBJ1-5
V: TRBV6-2/TRBV6-3

DNA: TGTGCCAGCAGCTTAATGCAGGAAGAGACCCAGTACTTC
CDR3: CASSLMQEETQYF
size: many
D: -
J: TRBJ2-5
V: TRBV7-8

DNA: TGTGCCAGCAGCTTAACTTCGTTCGGGGGAGGTGGGTCTTATGGCTACACCTTC
CDR3: CASSLTSFGGGGSYGYTF
size: -
D: -
J: TRBJ1-2
V: TRBV7-3

DNA: TGCAGCTTAGGGAGTGACAGCCCCTACGAGCAGTACTTC
CDR3: CSLGSDSPYEQYF
size: -
D: -
J: TRBJ2-7
V: TRBV29-1

DNA: TGTGCCAGCAGTTTATCGGGAGGGACTAGCCAGGAGACCCAGTTCTTC
CDR3: CASSLSGGTSQETQFF
size: -
D: TRBD2
J: TRBJ2-1
V: TRBV27

DNA: TGCAGTGCTAGAGTCGTGGGGGAGGGGAACATTCAGTACTTC
CDR3: CSARVVGEGNIQYF
size: -
D: TRBD2
J: TRBJ2-4
V: TRBV20-1

DNA: TGTGCCAGCAGTCCTGACAACAATGAGCAGTACTTC
CDR3: CASSPDNNEQYF
size: -
D: -
J: TRBJ2-5
V: TRBV12-3/TRBV12-4

DNA: TGCGCCAGCAGCCCCACAAGTGACAATGAGCAGTTCTTC
CDR3: CASSPTSDNEQFF
size: many
D: -
J: TRBJ2-1
V: TRBV4-1

DNA: TGTGCCAGCAGCTTAGTCGCGACAGGGTTTCGCAATCAGCCCCAGCATTTT
CDR3: CASSLVATGFRNQPQHF
size: few
D: TRBD1
J: TRBJ1-5
V: TRBV7-2

DNA: TGTGCCAGCGGGCTTCAGGACAGGGTGGGTCAGCCCCAGCATTTT
CDR3: CASGLQDRVGQPQHF
size: few
D: TRBD1
J: TRBJ1-5
V: TRBV2

DNA: TGTGCCAGCAGCTCAAGCAGGGGCCGACTCTATGGCTACACCTTC
CDR3: CASSSSRGRLYGYTF
size: few
D: -
J: TRBJ1-2
V: TRBV7-8

DNA: TGCGCCAGCAGCTTGGGTAGACTAGGTGCAGATACGCAGTATTTT
CDR3: CASSLGRLGADTQYF
size: -
D: -
J: TRBJ2-3
V: TRBV5-1

DNA: TGTGCCAGCTCACCATCGGGACAGGGTATCTACGAGCAGTTCTTC
CDR3: CASSPSGQGIYEQFF
size: once
D: TRBD1
J: TRBJ2-1
V: TRBV18

DNA: TGTGCCTGGAGTGTAGGTCCCAGGGGGAGAGATACGCTGTATTTT
CDR3: CAWSVGPRGRDTLYF
size: -
D: TRBD1
J: TRBJ2-3
V: TRBV30

DNA: TGTGCCAGCAGTCCAACCCCAGATACGCAGTATTTT
CDR3: CASSPTPDTQYF
size: many
D: -
J: TRBJ2-3
V: TRBV12-3/TRBV12-4

DNA: TGTGCCAGCAGTATGGACACTGAATCTTTCTTT
CDR3: CASSMDTESFF
size: few
D: -
J: TRBJ1-1
V: TRBV7-9

DNA: TGTGCCAGCAGCTCACGAGGGGGTAGCGCCAATGAGCAGTTCTTC
CDR3: CASSSRGGSANEQFF
size: few
D: -
J: TRBJ2-1
V: TRBV7-3

DNA: TGTGCCAGCAGCCCGCCGTCTTACAGGGGGTCGAATTCACCCCTCCACTTT
CDR3: CASSPPSYRGSNSPLHF
size: few
D: TRBD1
J: TRBJ1-6
V: TRBV7-2

DNA: TGTGCCACCAGTGATCCTCAGGAGGTCTACAATGAGCAGTTCTTC
CDR3: CATSDPQEVYNEQFF
size: -
D: -
J: TRBJ2-1
V: TRBV24-1

DNA: TGCGCCAGCAGCCAAGAGGAGGGTCGGTGGGCTTTCTTT
CDR3: CASSQEEGRWAFF
size: -
D: -
J: TRBJ1-1
V: TRBV4-3

DNA: TGCGCCAGCAGCCAAGATCAGGTCAGCTCTGGAAACACCATATATTTT
CDR3: CASSQDQVSSGNTIYF
size: -
D: -
J: TRBJ1-3
V: TRBV4-3

DNA: TGCAGTGCGAGAACCGGGAATGGCTACACCTTC
CDR3: CSARTGNGYTF
size: many
D: -
J: TRBJ1-2
V: TRBV20-1

DNA: TGTGCCAGCAGCAACGAGGCGGAGGAAAAAGGGGAGACCCAGTACTTC
CDR3: CASSNEAEEKGETQYF
size: few
D: -
J: TRBJ2-5
V: TRBV21-1

DNA: TGTGCCACTTCTGACAGGGCGAACACCGGGGAGCTGTTTTTT
CDR3: CATSDRANTGELFF
size: -
D: TRBD1
J: TRBJ2-2
V: TRBV7-9

DNA: TGTGCCAGCAGCAAATGTGGGCAGGGGAACTTTAACTATGGCTACATCTTC
CDR3: CASSKCGQGNFNYGYIF
size: -
D: -
J: TRBJ1-2
V: TRBV21-1

DNA: TGTGCCAGCTCACCACCGGCGGGGAACACTGAAGCTTTCTTT
CDR3: CASSPPAGNTEAFF
size: -
D: -
J: TRBJ1-1
V: TRBV18

DNA: TGCGCCAGCAGCCAAGATCCTAAACAGGCCCCGGCTTGGTCCTACAATGAGCAGTTCTTC
CDR3: CASSQDPKQAPAWSYNEQFF
size: -
D: -
J: TRBJ2-1
V: TRBV4-3

DNA: TGTGCCAGCAGTCCCGATAGTGTCGGCACAGGTACGCAGTATTTT
CDR3: CASSPDSVGTGTQYF
size: -
D: -
J: TRBJ2-3
V: TRBV6-5

DNA: TGTGCCAGCAGTGCGGGACAGGGACGGAACTTAAACTATGGCTACACCTTC
CDR3: CASSAGQGRNLNYGYTF
size: -
D: TRBD1
J: TRBJ1-2
V: TRBV6-1

DNA: TGTGCCAGCCAAGGGGGGTCTAACTATGGCTACACCTTC
CDR3: CASQGGSNYGYTF
size: few
D: -
J: TRBJ1-2
V: TRBV7-9